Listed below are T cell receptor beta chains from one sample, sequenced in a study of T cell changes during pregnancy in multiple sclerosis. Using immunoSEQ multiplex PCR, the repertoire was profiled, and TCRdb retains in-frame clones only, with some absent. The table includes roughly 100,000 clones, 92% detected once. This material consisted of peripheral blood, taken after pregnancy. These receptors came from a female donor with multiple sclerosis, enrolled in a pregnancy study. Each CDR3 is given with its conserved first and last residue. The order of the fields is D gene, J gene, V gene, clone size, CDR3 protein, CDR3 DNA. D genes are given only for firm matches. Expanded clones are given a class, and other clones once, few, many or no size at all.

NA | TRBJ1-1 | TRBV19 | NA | CASSISVPGEAFF | TGTGCCAGTAGTATATCGGTTCCCGGTGAAGCTTTCTTT
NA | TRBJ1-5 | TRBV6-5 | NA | CASRGEYSNQPQHF | TGTGCCAGCAGAGGGGAATATAGCAATCAGCCCCAGCATTTT
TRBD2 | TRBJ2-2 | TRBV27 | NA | CASTLLRGDGTGELFF | TGTGCCAGCACGCTATTACGGGGGGATGGCACCGGGGAGCTGTTTTTT
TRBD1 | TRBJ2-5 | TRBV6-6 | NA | CASSYAGGQETQYF | TGTGCCAGCAGTTACGCAGGGGGACAAGAGACCCAGTACTTC
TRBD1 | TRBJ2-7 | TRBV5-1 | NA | CASSVSGGGYEQYF | TGCGCCAGCAGCGTGTCAGGGGGCGGGTACGAGCAGTACTTC
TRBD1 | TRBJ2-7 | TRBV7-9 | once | CASSLNWGQGKGEQYF | TGTGCCAGCAGCTTAAATTGGGGACAGGGGAAAGGCGAGCAGTACTTC
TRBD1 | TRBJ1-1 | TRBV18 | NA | CASSGQGAGTMNTEAFF | TGTGCCAGCTCCGGACAGGGGGCGGGGACCATGAACACTGAAGCTTTCTTT
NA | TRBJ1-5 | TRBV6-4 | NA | CASSLEGIGQPQHF | TGTGCCAGCAGCCTGGAGGGTATTGGGCAGCCCCAGCATTTT
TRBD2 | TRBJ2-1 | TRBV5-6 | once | CASSSWEGRREFF | TGTGCCAGCAGCTCCTGGGAGGGGCGACGAGAGTTCTTC
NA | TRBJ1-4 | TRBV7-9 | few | CASSLGWRNEKLFF | TGTGCCAGCAGCTTAGGGTGGCGGAATGAAAAACTGTTTTTT
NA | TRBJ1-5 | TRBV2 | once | CASSGAGAGFNQPQHF | TGTGCCAGCAGTGGGGCGGGGGCAGGGTTCAATCAGCCCCAGCATTTT
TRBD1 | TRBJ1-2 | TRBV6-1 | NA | CASSEATGGPLNYGYTF | TGTGCCAGCAGTGAAGCTACAGGGGGACCCCTGAACTATGGCTACACCTTC
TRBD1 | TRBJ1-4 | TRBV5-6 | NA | CASSLGLGTGSEKLFF | TGTGCCAGCAGCTTGGGCTTGGGGACAGGGAGTGAAAAACTGTTTTTT
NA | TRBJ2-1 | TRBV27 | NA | CASRDSVYEQFF | TGTGCCAGCCGGGACTCCGTGTATGAGCAGTTCTTC
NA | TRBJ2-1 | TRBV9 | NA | CASSVRWETNEQFF | TGTGCCAGCAGCGTACGGTGGGAGACAAATGAGCAGTTCTTC
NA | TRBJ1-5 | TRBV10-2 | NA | CASRGFGNQPQHF | TGCGCCAGCAGGGGCTTCGGCAATCAGCCCCAGCATTTT
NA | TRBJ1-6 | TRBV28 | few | CASRSWGQNNSPLHF | TGTGCCAGCCGGTCGTGGGGCCAGAATAATTCACCCCTCCACTTT
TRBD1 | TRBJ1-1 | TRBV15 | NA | CATSREQGGWTEAFF | TGTGCCACCAGCAGGGAACAGGGGGGTTGGACTGAAGCTTTCTTT
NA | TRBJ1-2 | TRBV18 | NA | CASSPIGQLYGYTF | TGTGCCAGCTCACCTATCGGACAGCTCTATGGCTACACCTTC
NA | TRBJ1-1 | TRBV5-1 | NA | CASSFGGQTEAFF | TGCGCCAGCAGCTTCGGCGGGCAGACTGAAGCTTTCTTT
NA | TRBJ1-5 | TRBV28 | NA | CASSWRGRPQHF | TGTGCCAGCAGTTGGCGGGGAAGGCCCCAGCATTTT
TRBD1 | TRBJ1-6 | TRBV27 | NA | CASSLTGLASPLHF | TGTGCCAGCAGTTTGACAGGGCTGGCTTCACCCCTCCACTTT
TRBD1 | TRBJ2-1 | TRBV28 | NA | CATWDRGVAIEQFF | TGTGCCACCTGGGACAGAGGTGTGGCAATTGAGCAGTTCTTC
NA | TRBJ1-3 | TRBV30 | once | CAWSPITASGNTIYF | TGTGCCTGGAGTCCCATCACAGCCTCTGGAAACACCATATATTTT
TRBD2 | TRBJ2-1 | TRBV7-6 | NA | CASSVSGAPHEQFF | TGTGCCAGCAGCGTTAGCGGGGCCCCCCATGAGCAGTTCTTC
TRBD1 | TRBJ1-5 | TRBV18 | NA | CASSTTGGLSNQPQHF | TGTGCCAGCTCCACTACAGGGGGCCTCAGCAATCAGCCCCAGCATTTT
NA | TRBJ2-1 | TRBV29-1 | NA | CSAWAGTYNEQFF | TGCAGCGCGTGGGCAGGGACCTACAATGAGCAGTTCTTC
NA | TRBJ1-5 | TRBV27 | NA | CASSSNSNQPQHF | TGTGCCAGCAGTTCCAATAGCAATCAGCCCCAGCATTTT
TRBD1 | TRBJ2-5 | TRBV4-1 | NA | CASSQDGPTGGEETQYF | TGCGCCAGCAGCCAAGATGGACCTACAGGGGGAGAAGAGACCCAGTACTTC
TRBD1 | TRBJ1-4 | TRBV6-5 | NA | CASSPDRATNEKLFF | TGTGCCAGCAGCCCCGACAGGGCAACTAATGAAAAACTGTTTTTT
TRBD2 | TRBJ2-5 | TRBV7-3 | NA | CASSLEGAGVETQYF | TGTGCCAGCAGCCTCGAGGGAGCGGGAGTCGAGACCCAGTACTTC
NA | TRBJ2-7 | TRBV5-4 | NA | CASSSWTGSYEQYF | TGTGCCAGCAGCTCCTGGACGGGATCCTACGAGCAGTACTTC
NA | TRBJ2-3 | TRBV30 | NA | CAWSGEVWSQYF | TGTGCCTGGAGTGGGGAGGTTTGGTCCCAGTATTTT
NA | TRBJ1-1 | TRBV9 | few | CASSPPRGGTEAFF | TGTGCCAGCAGCCCCCCCAGGGGCGGCACTGAAGCTTTCTTT
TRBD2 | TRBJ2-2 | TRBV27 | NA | CASGDLGGAGELFF | TGTGCCAGCGGTGACCTGGGGGGGGCCGGGGAGCTGTTTTTT
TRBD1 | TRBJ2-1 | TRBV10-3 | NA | CAISDGGGTGSFNEQFF | TGTGCCATCAGTGACGGTGGCGGGACAGGGAGTTTCAATGAGCAGTTCTTC
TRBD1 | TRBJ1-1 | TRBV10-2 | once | CASIVAQGVTEAFF | TGCGCCAGTATAGTAGCCCAGGGGGTGACTGAAGCTTTCTTT
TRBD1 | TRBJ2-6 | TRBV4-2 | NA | CASSQRQGGGSGANVLTF | TGTGCCAGCAGCCAACGACAGGGTGGTGGGTCTGGGGCCAACGTCCTGACTTTC
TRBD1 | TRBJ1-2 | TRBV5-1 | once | CASSTLSGTGLQARGYTF | TGCGCCAGTTCAACCCTTTCCGGGACAGGGCTCCAAGCGAGAGGCTACACCTTC
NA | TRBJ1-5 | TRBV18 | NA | CASSPDTLNQPQHF | TGTGCCAGCTCACCCGACACCCTTAATCAGCCCCAGCATTTT
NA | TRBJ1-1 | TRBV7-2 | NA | CASSLAGVVNTEAFF | TGTGCCAGCAGCTTAGCAGGGGTTGTGAACACTGAAGCTTTCTTT
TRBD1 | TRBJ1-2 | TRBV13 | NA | CASSSNARQGKGGYTF | TGTGCCAGCAGCTCGAACGCGAGACAGGGGAAAGGGGGCTACACCTTC
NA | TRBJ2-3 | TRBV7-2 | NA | CASSLALSTDTQYF | TGTGCCAGCAGCTTAGCACTGAGCACAGATACGCAGTATTTT
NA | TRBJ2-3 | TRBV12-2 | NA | CASRFPTSGTREEPTDTQYF | TGTGCAAGTCGCTTTCCGACTAGCGGGACCCGCGAGGAGCCCACAGATACGCAGTATTTT
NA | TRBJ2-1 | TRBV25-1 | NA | CASSELAGGQKGNEQFF | TGTGCCAGCAGTGAACTTGCCGGGGGGCAGAAAGGTAATGAGCAGTTCTTC
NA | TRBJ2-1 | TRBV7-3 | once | CASSLAFYNEQFF | TGTGCCAGCAGCTTGGCTTTTTACAATGAGCAGTTCTTC
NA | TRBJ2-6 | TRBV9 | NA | CASSEGGVGANVLTF | TGTGCCAGCAGCGAGGGGGGGGTTGGGGCCAACGTCCTGACTTTC
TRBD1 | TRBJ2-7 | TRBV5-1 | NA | CASSLVGQGKDEQYF | TGCGCCAGCAGCTTGGTAGGACAGGGCAAGGACGAGCAGTACTTC
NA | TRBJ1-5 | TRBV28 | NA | CASRSDQPQHF | TGTGCCAGCAGATCCGATCAGCCCCAGCATTTT
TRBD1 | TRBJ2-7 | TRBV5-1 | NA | CASSPGIGTGSVEQYF | TGCGCCAGCAGCCCCGGTATTGGGACAGGGTCGGTCGAGCAGTACTTC
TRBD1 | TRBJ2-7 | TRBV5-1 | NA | CASSLAGTGNEQYF | TGCGCCAGCAGCTTGGCCGGGACAGGGAACGAGCAGTACTTC
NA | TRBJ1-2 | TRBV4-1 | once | CASSQEDLISYGYTF | TGCGCCAGCAGCCAAGAGGACTTAATCTCCTATGGCTACACCTTC
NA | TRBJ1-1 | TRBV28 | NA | CASQGRGTEAFF | TGTGCCAGTCAAGGCAGGGGCACTGAAGCTTTCTTT
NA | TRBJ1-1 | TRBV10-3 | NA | CAISEGGAGAEAFF | TGTGCCATCAGTGAGGGGGGCGCTGGCGCTGAAGCTTTCTTT